Presented here are 32 T cell receptor beta chains from one specimen sequenced in a study of CD8 T cells in ankylosing spondylitis (dated by TCRdb to the late 2010s). The library was made by 5' RACE. The listed sequencing device is Illumina HiSeq 2500. TCRdb trimmed the raw reads at Q25, called clones with MiXCR and kept productive beta chains. A single entry per CDR3 protein holds the most common genes and DNA from its merged rows. This sample comprises 200,000 to 250,000 distinct CDR3 sequences, more than 9% of them detected only once. The leading ten clones occupy under 25% of the sample. The sequencing sample was made of blood, either unsorted or a sorted T cell fraction (not recorded which). These receptors all stem from a male donor with ankylosing spondylitis or in good health (not recorded which).

This chain links TRBV7-2 with TRBJ2-1; TRBD1 matches at 10 bases. CDR3 length: 14 residues. Germline V CDR1 and CDR2: SGHTA, FQGNSA. J was trimmed by 9 bases and V by 5 bases; bases with no gene match: 7. CDR3 loop: CASSPGTGVSEQFF. Here the CDR3 DNA reads TGTGCCAGCAGCCCCGGGACAGGGGTGAGTGAGCAGTTCTTC.

This clonotype has a count of ten or more. This chain connects TRBV7-3 to TRBJ1-4, with D unclear. Trimming pared 3 bases from V and 8 bases from J, leaving 4 bases between. CDR3 length equals 11 residues. From germline, CDR1 is SGHTA and CDR2 FQGTGA. In DNA, the CDR3 is TGTGCCAGCAGCTTCGACGAAAAACTGTTTTTT. It yields the protein CASSFDEKLFF.

This clonotype showed up many times. The chain joins TRBV5-1 to TRBJ1-1; D is ambiguous. Germline-derived CDR1 and CDR2 are SGHRS and YFSETQ. The CDR3 runs to 14 residues. V lost 0 bases and J 7 bases, leaving 13 bases between the germline ends. The CDR3 reads CASSLAPRNGEAFF. CDR3 bases: TGCGCCAGCAGCTTGGCACCGAGGAACGGTGAAGCTTTCTTT.

There are many counts of this clonotype. In DNA, the CDR3 is TGTGCCAGCAGCGCGGACGAAAACAATGAGCAGTTCTTC. This encodes CASSADENNEQFF. V usage is TRBV7-9 and J usage is TRBJ2-1; no firm D call. V lost 5 bases, J lost 5 bases, and 10 bases lay in between. CDR1 is SEHNR and CDR2 is FQNEAQ in the germline V gene (reference sequence). The CDR3 runs to 13 residues.

Comment on this clonotype: A much larger clone differs by one base, so this may be a read error. J is TRBJ2-1 and V is TRBV27, with no clear D. Germline CDR1 reads MNHEY; CDR2 reads SMNVEV (reference sequence). This CDR3 is 16 amino acids long. As DNA, the CDR3 is TGTGCCAGCAGTTTAATTGGAGCTCCAAGCTACAATGAGCCGTTCTTC. Protein product: CASSLIGAPSYNEPFF.

The table lists this clonotype with many counts. V gene TRBV15 combines with J gene TRBJ1-5; a weak D match, TRBD1 (5 bases). The CDR3 is 15 amino acids. V gave up 0 bases and J gave up 4 bases, with 10 bases separating them. CDR1 is LNHNV and CDR2 is YYDKDF in the germline V gene (reference sequence). The CDR3 spells CATSRDVTVNQPQHF. The CDR3 DNA is TGTGCCACCAGCAGAGATGTGACAGTTAATCAGCCCCAGCATTTT.

This clonotype was picked up a small number of times. The chain employs TRBV7-9 and TRBJ1-3; D remains unclear. V gave up 0 bases and J gave up 0 bases, with 9 bases separating them. This CDR3 comprises 16 residues. Germline lookup yields CDR1 SEHNR and CDR2 FQNEAQ (reference sequence). CDR3 coding DNA: TGTGCCAGCAGCTTAGCGGCTCTCAGCTCTGGAAACACCATATATTTT. Translation gives CASSLAALSSGNTIYF.

This clonotype was seen many times. J is TRBJ2-1 and V is TRBV29-1; 7 bases match TRBD1. After removal of 4 bases from V and 3 bases from J, the junction contained 6 bases not matched to a gene. The CDR3 loop spans 14 amino acids. Germline V gene data show CDR1 as SQVTM and CDR2 as ANQGSEA. The CDR3 DNA sequence: TGCAGCGTTGGGGCAGGGGGATTCTACAATGAGCAGTTCTTC. Its translation: CSVGAGGFYNEQFF.

This clonotype was observed a handful of times. The chain combines TRBV24-1 with TRBJ2-1; the match to TRBD2 covers 11 bases. The CDR3 covers 19 residues. In germline, CDR1 is KGHDR, CDR2 SFDVKD. J lost 5 bases, V lost 0 bases, and 11 bases had no gene match. This chain's CDR3 is CATSDLQSSGGTDNNEQFF. CDR3 DNA: TGTGCCACCAGTGATTTGCAGTCTAGCGGGGGGACAGACAACAATGAGCAGTTCTTC.

This clonotype was seen at least ten times. The rearrangement links TRBV27 to TRBJ2-3; D might be TRBD2 (5 bases). The germline V gene encodes CDR1 MNHEY and CDR2 SMNVEV (reference sequence). The CDR3 sequence is 14 residues long. V lost 5 bases to trimming and J lost 6 bases, with 15 bases between them. The CDR3, as DNA: TGTGCCAGCAGTACCCGGGCTCAGCGGGATACGCAGTATTTT. It translates to CASSTRAQRDTQYF.

Many counts were recorded for this clonotype. The gene calls are TRBV3-1 and TRBJ2-3; perhaps D is TRBD1 or TRBD2 (5 bases each). The germline gives CDR1 LGHDT, CDR2 YNNKEL (reference sequence). The CDR3 sequence is 17 residues long. Trimming took 4 bases from V and 3 from J, leaving 20 bases between them. In DNA form, the CDR3 reads TGTGCCAGCAGCCTCCGGGACGGACTTCTGGGGACAGATACGCAGTATTTT. Protein product: CASSLRDGLLGTDTQYF.

This chain links TRBV12-3 or TRBV12-4 with TRBJ1-2; weak D call: TRBD1 (6 bases). Trimming removed 8 bases at V and 4 bases at J, with 14 bases between. The CDR3 is 13 residues long. CDR3 sequence: CASGQSYLYGYTF. The DNA for the CDR3 is TGTGCCAGCGGACAGTCGTACCTCTATGGCTACACCTTC.

The genes are TRBV28 and TRBJ2-3, with D possibly TRBD2 on 7 matching bases. This CDR3 has 15 residues. With 3 bases removed from V and 5 bases from J, the gap between germline ends came to 15 bases. Germline CDR1 reads MDHEN; CDR2 reads SYDVKM. In DNA form, the CDR3 reads TGTGCCAGCAGTTTCAATGGACTAGGGGGAGATACGCAGTATTTT. Residues: CASSFNGLGGDTQYF.

On this clonotype: A read error may be the cause here, since a much bigger clone is one base away. This chain uses TRBV30 with TRBJ2-7, with a weak D call TRBD2 (6 bases). The germline gives CDR1 GTSNPN, CDR2 SVGIG (reference sequence). V was trimmed by 3 bases and J by 5 bases, leaving 17 bases between them. This CDR3 has 14 amino acids. The CDR3 region is CAWSRGSPAHEQYF. As DNA, the CDR3 is TGTGCCTGGAGCCGGGGGTCTCCAGCCCACGAGCAGTACTTC.

This clonotype occurred many times. V is TRBV7-2 and J is TRBJ2-5; D unclear. V was cut by 3 bases and J by 0 bases, with 11 bases left in between. This CDR3 is built from 15 residues. CDR1 SGHTA and CDR2 FQGNSA come from the germline V gene. CDR3 sequence (DNA): TGTGCCAGCAGCTTCTCCGGTGACCACCAAGAGACCCAGTACTTC. As protein: CASSFSGDHQETQYF.

The genes are TRBV11-3 and TRBJ2-3; D is unresolved. The V and J ends lost 5 bases and 6 bases respectively, with 15 bases between them. The CDR3 spans 14 residues. The V gene's germline CDR1 is SGHNT and CDR2 YENEEA. The DNA of the CDR3 is TGTGCCAGCAGCATGGGTCGCGGAAGCGATACGCAGTATTTT. It is translated as CASSMGRGSDTQYF.

This clonotype was counted between two and nine times. The J gene is TRBJ2-1, the V gene TRBV7-3, with 9 bases matching TRBD1. Germline V gene lookup returns CDR1 SGHTA and CDR2 FQGTGA. The CDR3 covers 15 residues. The trim removed 5 bases at V and 8 bases at J, leaving 10 bases unmatched. The CDR3 loop is CASSATGGGQHEQFF. In DNA form, the CDR3 reads TGTGCCAGCAGCGCCACAGGGGGCGGTCAACATGAGCAGTTCTTC. Full variable domain (rest looked up from reference TRBV7-3 and TRBJ2-1): GAGVSQTPSNKVTEKGKYVELRCDPISGHTALYWYRQSLGQGPEFLIYFQGTGAADDSGLPNDRFFAVRPEGSVSTLKIQRTERGDSAVYLCASSATGGGQHEQFFGPGTRLTVL.

This clonotype has a count of ten or more. The chain is built from TRBV5-1 and TRBJ1-6, with D possibly TRBD1 on 6 matching bases. Looked up from germline, CDR1 is SGHRS and CDR2 is YFSETQ. There are 14 residues in the CDR3. V lost 0 bases to trimming and J lost 9 bases, with 10 bases between them. The CDR3, as DNA: TGCGCCAGCAGCTTGGAGGGGGGAACTTCACCCCTCCACTTT. Protein product: CASSLEGGTSPLHF.

This clonotype was counted a few times. The rearrangement uses TRBV7-2 and TRBJ2-7; maybe TRBD2 (6 bases). The CDR3 sequence is 15 residues long. Trimming removed 4 bases from V and 3 bases from J, with 16 bases in between. The germline V gene encodes CDR1 SGHTA and CDR2 FQGNSA. The CDR3 protein is CASSSRWGVNYEQYF. In nucleotides, the CDR3 is TGTGCCAGCAGCTCTCGATGGGGGGTGAACTACGAGCAGTACTTC.

There are many counts of this clonotype. The rearrangement joins TRBV5-1 to TRBJ2-7; 8 positions agree with TRBD1. V trimming: 0 bases; J trimming: 1 base; junction bases outside the gene matches: 9. The V gene's germline CDR1 is SGHRS and CDR2 YFSETQ. The CDR3 is made up of 17 amino acids. CDR3 residues: CASSLEMVQGASYEQYF. Here the CDR3 DNA reads TGCGCCAGCAGCTTGGAGATGGTCCAGGGGGCTTCCTACGAGCAGTACTTC. The full variable domain, completed using reference TRBV5-1 and TRBJ2-7, is KAGVTQTPRYLIKTRGQQVTLSCSPISGHRSVSWYQQTPGQGLQFLFEYFSETQRNKGNFPGRFSGRQFSNSRSEMNVSTLELGDSALYLCASSLEMVQGASYEQYFGPGTRLTVT.

The chain employs TRBV5-5 and TRBJ2-5, with 11 nucleotides matching TRBD1. Trimming took 4 bases from V and 5 from J; bases not matched to a gene: 10. CDR1 and CDR2 (germline): SGHKS, YYEKEE (reference sequence). The CDR3 has 16 residues. The CDR3 DNA follows: TGTGCCAGCAGCGATGGACAGGGGGCGGTTTGGGAGACCCAGTACTTC. Translating gives CASSDGQGAVWETQYF.

This clonotype was seen ten or more times. This sequence joins TRBV7-2 and TRBJ2-7, with D possibly TRBD2 on 5 matching bases. The V and J ends lost 0 bases and 5 bases respectively, with 11 bases between them. Germline CDR1 reads SGHTA; CDR2 reads FQGNSA. The CDR3 spans 14 residues. As DNA, the CDR3 is TGTGCCAGCAGCTTAGCGGGGAGCGTTGACGAGCAGTACTTC. It translates to CASSLAGSVDEQYF. The variable domain in full, with the rest retrieved from reference TRBV7-2 and TRBJ2-7, is GAGVSQSPSNKVTEKGKDVELRCDPISGHTALYWYRQSLGQGLEFLIYFQGNSAPDKSGLPSDRFSAERTGGSVSTLTIQRTQQEDSAVYLCASSLAGSVDEQYFGPGTRLTVT.

This clonotype appeared many times. The junction shows a germline mismatch at one end, possibly a read error. The V and J genes are TRBV12-3 or TRBV12-4 and TRBJ1-5; D not certain. CDR3 length: 16 amino acids. CDR3 sequence (DNA): TGCGTCAGCAGTTTGGGTTATCCCGGGAGCAATCAGCCCCAGCATTTT. Amino acid sequence: CVSSLGYPGSNQPQHF.

This clonotype was seen many times. The chain couples TRBV6-1 to TRBJ1-1; no firm D call. The CDR3 contains 12 residues. V gave up 4 bases and J gave up 5 bases, with 8 bases separating them. Per germline, CDR1 MNHNS and CDR2 SASEGT. In DNA, the CDR3 is TGTGCCAGCAGTGTTGGGTGGACTGAAGCTTTCTTT. Translation: CASSVGWTEAFF.

Many counts were recorded for this clonotype. The chain uses TRBV7-2 and TRBJ2-3, with D uncertain. The V and J ends lost 1 base and 6 bases respectively, with 11 bases between them. CDR1 and CDR2 (germline): SGHTA, FQGNSA. The CDR3 consists of 14 residues. This CDR3 reads CASSLEGMGDTQYF. In nucleotides, the CDR3 is TGTGCCAGCAGCTTAGAGGGAATGGGGGATACGCAGTATTTT.

In its sample, this clonotype was seen many times. The V gene is TRBV12-3 or TRBV12-4, the J gene TRBJ1-3, with D possibly being TRBD1 (6 bases). CDR3 length equals 15 residues. V lost 5 bases and J 0 bases, leaving 11 bases between the germline ends. CDR3 in amino acids: CASSLQGFSGNTIYF. CDR3 nucleotides: TGTGCCAGCAGTCTCCAGGGGTTCTCTGGAAACACCATATATTTT.

This clonotype was seen more than once but under ten times. The gene calls are TRBV15 and TRBJ2-3; 13 bases fit TRBD2. V shed 3 bases and J 4 bases; nucleotides not matched to a gene: 4. The CDR3 is 16 amino acids. Germline V gene lookup returns CDR1 LNHNV and CDR2 YYDKDF (reference sequence). CDR3 protein: CATSSGTSGASDTQYF. CDR3 DNA: TGTGCCACCAGCAGCGGGACTAGCGGGGCTTCAGATACGCAGTATTTT.

There are many counts of this clonotype. This sequence joins TRBV5-6 and TRBJ2-3, with D perhaps assigned TRBD1 or TRBD2 (7 bases each). This CDR3 contains 17 residues. Germline CDR1 is SGHDT and CDR2 is YYEEEE. The V and J ends lost 3 bases and 6 bases respectively, with 23 bases between them. This CDR3 reads CASSWGGTSSTGDTQYF. The DNA of the CDR3 is TGTGCCAGCAGCTGGGGGGGAACTAGCTCGACAGGGGATACGCAGTATTTT.

Many counts were recorded for this clonotype. V is TRBV12-3 or TRBV12-4 and J is TRBJ2-3; TRBD1 might be the D (6 bases). This CDR3 has 15 residues. V lost 6 bases, J lost 2 bases, and 15 bases lay in between. The CDR3, as DNA: TGTGCCAGCAGAGACCATCAGGGGTACACAGATACGCAGTATTTT. The encoded protein is CASRDHQGYTDTQYF.

Note on this clonotype: A much bigger clone sits one base away, suggesting this may be a read error. This chain uses TRBV12-3 or TRBV12-4 with TRBJ1-2, with D perhaps TRBD1 (5 bases). This CDR3 comprises 11 residues. The chain's CDR3 is CAGSPRDRYTF. CDR3 coding DNA: TGTGCCGGCAGCCCCAGGGATCGCTACACCTTC.

This clonotype occurred a few times. The V call is TRBV12-3 or TRBV12-4, the J call TRBJ1-5, with 12 bases identical to TRBD1. The V segment lost 6 bases and the J segment 5 bases; nucleotides outside the gene matches: 5. This CDR3 is built from 15 residues. CDR3 amino acids: CASRKGTGGDQPQHF. DNA for the CDR3: TGTGCCAGCAGAAAGGGGACAGGGGGCGATCAGCCCCAGCATTTT.

This rearrangement joins TRBV3-1 to TRBJ1-2; D remains unclear. Trimming stripped 0 bases from V and 4 bases from J, with 12 bases between. In germline, CDR1 is LGHDT, CDR2 YNNKEL (reference sequence). This CDR3 has 15 residues. This CDR3 is CASSQDPRATYGYTF. The CDR3 DNA is TGTGCCAGCAGCCAAGATCCCAGAGCGACCTATGGCTACACCTTC.